This T cell receptor beta chain was documented in a study of T-cell memory formation after mild COVID-19. Findings and limits, study-wide: Among CD4+ contracting clones, most were CM and EM, and CD8+ ones EMRA. The study detected some responding clones in pre-infection memory, suggesting cross-reactive memory joined. Clones that got smaller from day 15 to 85 had even CD4/CD8, while clones growing later tipped toward CD4+.

This clonotype has ten or more counts. Its antigen is undetermined. From germline, CDR1 is LNHNV and CDR2 YYDKDF (reference sequence). The CDR3 extends over 16 amino acids. Trimming pared 5 bases from V and 2 bases from J, leaving 16 bases between. TCR alpha and TCR beta cDNA libraries with sample barcodes and UMIs came from 5'RACE using constant-segment primers. One entry per CDR3 protein, called by TCRdb with MiXCR from the 5' RACE reads. The repertoire has fewer than 250,000 distinct CDR3 sequences, about 10% of them found once; the top ten carry around 3.3%. The sequence was collected from a man between 18 and 35 years old who had mild COVID-19 (a few samples of this study predate the infection). Cell type and time point are not known. J is TRBJ2-1 and V is TRBV15; the D gene is possibly TRBD2 (6 bases). The specimen was PBMCs or a T cell subset sorted from them (not recorded which). CDR3 DNA sequence: TGTGCCACCAGCGCCCACGGGGGTGATCCCTACAATGAGCAGTTCTTC. As protein: CATSAHGGDPYNEQFF. The entire variable domain, with the rest obtained from reference TRBV15 and TRBJ2-1, is as follows: DAMVIQNPRYQVTQFGKPVTLSCSQTLNHNVMYWYQQKSSQAPKLLFHYYDKDFNNEADTPDNFQSRRPNTSFCFLDIRSPGLGDTAMYLCATSAHGGDPYNEQFFGPGTRLTVL.